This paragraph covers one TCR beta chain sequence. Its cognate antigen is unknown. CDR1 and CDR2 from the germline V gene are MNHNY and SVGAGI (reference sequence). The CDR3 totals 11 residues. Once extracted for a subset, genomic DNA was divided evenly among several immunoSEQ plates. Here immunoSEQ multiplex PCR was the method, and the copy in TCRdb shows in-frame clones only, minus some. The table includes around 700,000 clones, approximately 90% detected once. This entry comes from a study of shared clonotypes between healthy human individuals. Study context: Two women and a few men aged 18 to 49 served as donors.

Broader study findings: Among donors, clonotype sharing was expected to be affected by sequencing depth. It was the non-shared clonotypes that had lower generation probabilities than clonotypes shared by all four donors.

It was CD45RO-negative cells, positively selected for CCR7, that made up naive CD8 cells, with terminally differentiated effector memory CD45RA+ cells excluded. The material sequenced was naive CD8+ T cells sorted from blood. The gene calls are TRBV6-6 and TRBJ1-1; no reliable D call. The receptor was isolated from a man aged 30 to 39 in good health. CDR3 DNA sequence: TGTGCTACCCTGGGAGGCACTGAAGCTTTCTTT. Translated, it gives CATLGGTEAFF.